Each of the 2 T cell receptor beta chains below was sequenced from the same sample in a study of OX40 agonist ivuxolimab in advanced cancers. The data were produced by immunoSEQ multiplex PCR, yet TCRdb's version contains in-frame clones alone and is incomplete. The repertoire holds roughly 30,000 clones, with less than 90% as singletons. The source was CD4+ or CD8+ T cells sorted from blood, collected in a trial of the OX40 agonist ivuxolimab. These TCRs come from an adult with an advanced solid tumor such as melanoma, head and neck, liver or kidney cancer.

This clone came up once. The J gene is TRBJ1-2, the V gene TRBV19; D uncertain. CDR3 size: 14 residues. Trimming pared 4 bases from V and 5 bases from J, leaving 14 bases between. In germline, CDR1 is LNHDA, CDR2 SQIVND (reference sequence). CDR3 coding DNA: TGTGCCAGTAGTAACCCCGGGGAGAAGTATGGCTACACCTTC. It specifies CASSNPGEKYGYTF.

CDR3 nucleotides: TGTGCCAGCAGCCAAGATTCCCTCACCCCAGATACGCAGTATTTT. This sequence encodes CASSQDSLTPDTQYF. This chain links TRBV4-2 with TRBJ2-3; D remains ambiguous. Trimming took 0 bases from V and 4 from J, leaving 11 bases between them. Germline V CDR1 and CDR2: LGHNA, YNFKEQ. The CDR3 is made up of 15 amino acids.